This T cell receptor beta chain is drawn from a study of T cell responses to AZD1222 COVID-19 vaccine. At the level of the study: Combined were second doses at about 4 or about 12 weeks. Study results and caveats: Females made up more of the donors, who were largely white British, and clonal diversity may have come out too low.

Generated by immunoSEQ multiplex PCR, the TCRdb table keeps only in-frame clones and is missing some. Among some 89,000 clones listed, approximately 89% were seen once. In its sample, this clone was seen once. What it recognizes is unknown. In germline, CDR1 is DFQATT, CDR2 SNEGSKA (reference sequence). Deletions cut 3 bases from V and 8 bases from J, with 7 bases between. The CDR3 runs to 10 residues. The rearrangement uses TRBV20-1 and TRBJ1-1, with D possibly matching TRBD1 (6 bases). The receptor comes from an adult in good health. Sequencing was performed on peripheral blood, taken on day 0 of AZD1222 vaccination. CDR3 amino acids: CSARRGEAFF. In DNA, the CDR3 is TGCAGTGCTAGGAGGGGGGAAGCTTTCTTT.